The rows below give T cell receptor beta chains drawn from one sample of a study of blood T cell repertoires in COVID-19. TCRdb's table, derived via immunoSEQ multiplex PCR, lists solely in-frame clones and lacks some. The sample holds about 75,000 clones, roughly 78% seen once. Sequencing used peripheral blood. Source of these receptors: a woman older than 75 with active or convalescent COVID-19. The CDR3 runs from the conserved cysteine through the conserved F or W. Each record gives: V gene, D gene, clone size, CDR3 protein. D genes are given only for firm matches. Size tells how often a clone was seen (once, few, many) or the class of an expanded clone, and some rows leave it out.

V gene: TRBV6-2/TRBV6-3; D gene: .; clone size: .; CDR3 protein: CASSYERGGRDTEAFF
V gene: TRBV18; D gene: .; clone size: few; CDR3 protein: CASSPTFNEEAFF
V gene: TRBV4-3; D gene: .; clone size: .; CDR3 protein: CASSSGEETQYF
V gene: TRBV4-3; D gene: .; clone size: .; CDR3 protein: CASSQGHRLREKLFF
V gene: TRBV7-9; D gene: TRBD1; clone size: .; CDR3 protein: CASSLTGTPEAFF
V gene: TRBV19; D gene: TRBD1; clone size: .; CDR3 protein: CASSTGGNEQFF
V gene: TRBV24-1; D gene: .; clone size: .; CDR3 protein: CATSEGTLGNQPQHF
V gene: TRBV7-9; D gene: TRBD1; clone size: .; CDR3 protein: CASSSIRDRRRYEQYF
V gene: TRBV7-9; D gene: .; clone size: .; CDR3 protein: CASSLVGGVLNTEAFF
V gene: TRBV19; D gene: .; clone size: once; CDR3 protein: CASMTGPRQPQHF
V gene: TRBV18; D gene: TRBD2; clone size: .; CDR3 protein: CASSPTSGSAGGSYEQYF
V gene: TRBV6-2/TRBV6-3; D gene: TRBD2; clone size: few; CDR3 protein: CASSYGIAGSLTGELFF
V gene: TRBV7-2; D gene: .; clone size: many; CDR3 protein: CASSLEGFSNQPQHF
V gene: TRBV5-6; D gene: TRBD2; clone size: .; CDR3 protein: CASSLGGRAVNEQFF
V gene: TRBV27; D gene: TRBD2; clone size: many; CDR3 protein: CASTLRLAGPNEQFF
V gene: TRBV7-9; D gene: .; clone size: .; CDR3 protein: CASSPQGRANEKLFF
V gene: TRBV5-4; D gene: TRBD1; clone size: .; CDR3 protein: CAGGSQGAIYGYTF
V gene: TRBV7-2; D gene: TRBD2; clone size: .; CDR3 protein: CASSNRRLAGGLETQYF
V gene: TRBV7-2; D gene: TRBD2; clone size: once; CDR3 protein: CASSLLGGLAGMNEQYF
V gene: TRBV4-1; D gene: .; clone size: .; CDR3 protein: CASSQVVSYGYTF
V gene: TRBV12-3/TRBV12-4; D gene: TRBD1; clone size: .; CDR3 protein: CASRGTGTDGYTF
V gene: TRBV13; D gene: TRBD1; clone size: .; CDR3 protein: CASSQQGTGWFHGYAEAFF
V gene: TRBV19; D gene: TRBD1; clone size: .; CDR3 protein: CASSETHRGQETQYF
V gene: TRBV7-9; D gene: .; clone size: .; CDR3 protein: CASSLEHYEQYF
V gene: TRBV6-5; D gene: .; clone size: once; CDR3 protein: CASSYLDGAYEQYF
V gene: TRBV29-1; D gene: .; clone size: few; CDR3 protein: CSVRGGGLSTEAFF
V gene: TRBV5-6; D gene: TRBD1; clone size: .; CDR3 protein: CASGQGAAFIYEQYF
V gene: TRBV6-2/TRBV6-3; D gene: TRBD1; clone size: .; CDR3 protein: CASSYRSSGTGGYTF